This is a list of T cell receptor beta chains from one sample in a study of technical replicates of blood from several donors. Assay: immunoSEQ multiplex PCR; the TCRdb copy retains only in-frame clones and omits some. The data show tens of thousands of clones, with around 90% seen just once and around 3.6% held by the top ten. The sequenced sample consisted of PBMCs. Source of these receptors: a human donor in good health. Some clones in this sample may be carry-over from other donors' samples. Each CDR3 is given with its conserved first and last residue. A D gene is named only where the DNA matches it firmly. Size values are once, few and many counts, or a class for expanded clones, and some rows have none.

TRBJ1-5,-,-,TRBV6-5,TGTGCCAGCAGTTACAAGGTGGGCCAGCCCCAGCATTTT,CASSYKVGQPQHF
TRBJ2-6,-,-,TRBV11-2,TGTGCCAGCAGCTTAGGTTCGGGCTCTGGGGCCAACGTCCTGACTTTC,CASSLGSGSGANVLTF
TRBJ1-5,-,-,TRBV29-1,TGCAGCGCGGGGTCTAGGGATCAGCCCCAGCATTTT,CSAGSRDQPQHF
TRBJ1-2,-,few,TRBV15,TGTGCCACCAGCACCGTGGACTACCTTAACTATGGCTACACCTTC,CATSTVDYLNYGYTF
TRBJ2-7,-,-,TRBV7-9,TGTGCCAGCAGCTTGGTGGCAGGGGCCTCCGAGCAGTACTTC,CASSLVAGASEQYF
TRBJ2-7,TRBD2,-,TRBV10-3,TGTGCCATCACTCAGACTAGCGGGAATCCTTACGAGCAGTACTTC,CAITQTSGNPYEQYF
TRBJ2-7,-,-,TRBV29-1,TGCAGCGTTGGCGGGACTGGGGGCTACGAGCAGTACTTC,CSVGGTGGYEQYF
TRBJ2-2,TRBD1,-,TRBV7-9,TGTGCCAGCAGCTCGCCGGGACAGGGGGCAGTCGGGGAGCTGTTTTTT,CASSSPGQGAVGELFF
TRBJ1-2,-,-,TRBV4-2,TGTGCCAGCAGCCAAGACGGACATTCTAACTATGGCTACACCTTC,CASSQDGHSNYGYTF
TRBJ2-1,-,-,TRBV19,TGTGCCAGCCAGGGGGGCTTGAGCTCCTACAATGAGCAGTTCTTC,CASQGGLSSYNEQFF
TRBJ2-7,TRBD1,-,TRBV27,TGTGCCAGTAGAAGGACAGGCTCCTACGAGCAGTACTTC,CASRRTGSYEQYF
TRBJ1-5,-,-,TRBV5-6,TGTGCCAGCAGCTTGGCGACAGGACTGCGCAATCAGCCCCAGCATTTT,CASSLATGLRNQPQHF
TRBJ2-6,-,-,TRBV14,TGTGCCAGCAGCCGAGGAACAGGGTCAGGGGCCAACGTCCTGACTTTC,CASSRGTGSGANVLTF
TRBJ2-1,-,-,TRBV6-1,TGTGCCAGCAGTGAAGACAGTCACAATGAGCAGTTCTTC,CASSEDSHNEQFF
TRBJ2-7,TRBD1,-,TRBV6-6,TGTGCCAGCAGAACGACAGGGTTCGAGCAGTACTTC,CASRTTGFEQYF
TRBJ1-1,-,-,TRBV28,TGTGCCAGCAGTTTACAGAACACTGAAGCTTTCTTT,CASSLQNTEAFF
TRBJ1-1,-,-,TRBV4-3,TGCGCCAGCAGCCAGGAAAGGGGCCACTGGGGAACTGAAGCTTTCTTT,CASSQERGHWGTEAFF
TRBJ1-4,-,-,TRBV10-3,TGTGCCATCAGGGGGGGGCTTGGAGAAAAACTGTTTTTT,CAIRGGLGEKLFF
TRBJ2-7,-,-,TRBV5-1,TGCGCCAGCGCCAACAGGGTCGGCTCCTACGAGCAGTACTTC,CASANRVGSYEQYF
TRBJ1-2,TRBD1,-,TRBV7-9,TGTGCCAGCAGCTCTGGACAGGGTAACTATGGCTACACCTTC,CASSSGQGNYGYTF
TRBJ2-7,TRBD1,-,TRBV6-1,TGTGCCAGCAGTGGGACAGGGGTCGTGGACGAGCAGTACTTC,CASSGTGVVDEQYF
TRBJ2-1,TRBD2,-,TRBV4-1,TGCGCCAGCAGCCGGCAGACCCCTAGCGGGGGAAGCTCCTACAATGAGCAGTTCTTC,CASSRQTPSGGSSYNEQFF
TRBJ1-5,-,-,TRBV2,TGTGCCAGCACTTGGAGTCAGGGCAACAATCAGCCCCAGCATTTT,CASTWSQGNNQPQHF
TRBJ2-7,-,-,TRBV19,TGTGCCAGTAGTGTAAGTCCCAGCTCCTACGAGCAGTACTTC,CASSVSPSSYEQYF
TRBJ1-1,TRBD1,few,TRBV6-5,TGTGCCAGCAGTTCCCGGGACAGTCGCACTGAAGCTTTCTTT,CASSSRDSRTEAFF
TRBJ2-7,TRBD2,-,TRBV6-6,TGTGCCAGCAGTTACAGACTAGCGGCCTACGAGCAGTACTTC,CASSYRLAAYEQYF
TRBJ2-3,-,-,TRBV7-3,TGTGCCAGCAGCTCCTTCGGGGGGCCCAGCACAGATACGCAGTATTTT,CASSSFGGPSTDTQYF
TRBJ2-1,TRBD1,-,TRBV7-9,TGTGCCAGCAGCTTGGTTGACAGGGGTCGGAATGAGCAGTTCTTC,CASSLVDRGRNEQFF
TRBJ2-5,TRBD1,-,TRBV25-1,TGTGCCAGCAGCCAACAGGGGATCCGGGAGACCCAGTACTTC,CASSQQGIRETQYF
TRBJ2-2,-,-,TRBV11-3,TGTGCCAGCAGCTTAACGAGAAACACCGGGGAGCTGTTTTTT,CASSLTRNTGELFF
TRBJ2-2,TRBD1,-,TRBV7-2,TGTGCCAGCAGCTCGCGGACAGGGGGAATAATGTACACCGGGGAGCTGTTTTTT,CASSSRTGGIMYTGELFF
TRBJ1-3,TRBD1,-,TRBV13,TGTGCCAGCAGCTCCAGGACAGGGGCTGGAAACACCATATATTTT,CASSSRTGAGNTIYF
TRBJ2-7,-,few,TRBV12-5,TGTGCTAGTGGTTTGGTACAGAGCGAGCAGTACTTC,CASGLVQSEQYF
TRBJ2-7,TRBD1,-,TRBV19,TGTGCCAGTAGTAGATCCGGGACAGTAGGTTCGAGAGAAGGGCAGTACTTC,CASSRSGTVGSREGQYF
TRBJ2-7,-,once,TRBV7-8,TGTGCCAGCAGCTTAGAAGGCAGGTCCTACGAGCAGTACTTC,CASSLEGRSYEQYF
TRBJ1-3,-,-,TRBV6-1,TGTGCCAGCAGCGAGGCTGGAAACACCATATATTTT,CASSEAGNTIYF
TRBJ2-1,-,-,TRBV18,TGTGCCAGCTCAGGCCACAATGAGCAGTTCTTC,CASSGHNEQFF
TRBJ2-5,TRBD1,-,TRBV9,TGTGCCAGCAGCTCTGGGACAGGCCAAGAGACCCAGTACTTC,CASSSGTGQETQYF
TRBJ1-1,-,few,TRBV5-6,TGTGCCAGCAGCTCCTGGGGACGGGGGGACACTGAAGCTTTCTTT,CASSSWGRGDTEAFF
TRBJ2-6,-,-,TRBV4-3,TGCGCCAGCAGCCAAGGGGAGGAAAATTCTGGGGCCAACGTCCTGACTTTC,CASSQGEENSGANVLTF
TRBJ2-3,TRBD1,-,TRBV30,TGTGCCTGTAGAACCGGGACAGAGGACCCAGATACGCAGTATTTT,CACRTGTEDPDTQYF
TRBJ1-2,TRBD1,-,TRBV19,TGTGCCAGTAGTATCGCACAGGGGGCCGGCTACACCTTC,CASSIAQGAGYTF
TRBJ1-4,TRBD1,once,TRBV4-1,TGCGCCAGCAGCACCCAGGGGGCTTCTAATGAAAAACTGTTTTTT,CASSTQGASNEKLFF
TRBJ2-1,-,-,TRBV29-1,TGCAGCGTTCGGGGGGCTGAGGTTGAGCAGTTCTTC,CSVRGAEVEQFF
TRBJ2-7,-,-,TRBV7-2,TGTGCCAGCAGCCCCCGTCCGGCCGGAGGGGAGCAGTACTTC,CASSPRPAGGEQYF
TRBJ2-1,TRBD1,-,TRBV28,TGTGCCAGCAGTCCGCCCGTTGTTCAGGGGGTAAGAGGGGGCCTAAAGGATGAGCAGTTCTTC,CASSPPVVQGVRGGLKDEQFF
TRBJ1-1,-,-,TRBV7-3,TGTGCCAGCAGCCGGCGGGGGGCGGACACTGAAGCTTTCTTT,CASSRRGADTEAFF
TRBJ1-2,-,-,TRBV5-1,TGCGCCAGCAGCTTGGAACCGGGGTCGAATGGCTACACCTTC,CASSLEPGSNGYTF
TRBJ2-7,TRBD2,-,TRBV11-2,TGTGCCAGCAGCCCAAATAGCGGGAACCACGAGCAGTACTTC,CASSPNSGNHEQYF
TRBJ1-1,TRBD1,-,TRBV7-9,TGTGCCAGCAGCCGAAGACAGGGTCTGAACACTGAAGCTTTCTTT,CASSRRQGLNTEAFF
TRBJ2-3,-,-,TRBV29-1,TGCAGCTTCTCGAGGGCTGGGGTTAGCACAGATACGCAGTATTTT,CSFSRAGVSTDTQYF
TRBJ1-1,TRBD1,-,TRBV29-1,TGCAGCGTCCGCAGGGGGGACACTGAAGCTTTCTTT,CSVRRGDTEAFF
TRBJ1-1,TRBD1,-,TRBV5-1,TGCGCCAGCAGCCCGGGGACAGCGAACACTGAAGCTTTCTTT,CASSPGTANTEAFF
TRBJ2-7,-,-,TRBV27,TGTGCCAGCAGTTTAGTTGGAGGGGTTTACGAGCAGTACTTC,CASSLVGGVYEQYF
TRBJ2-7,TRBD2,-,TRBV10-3,TGTGCCATCACCCCGGGGGGAGAGCAGTACTTC,CAITPGGEQYF
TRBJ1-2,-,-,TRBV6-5,TGTGCCAGCAGTCCTGGGACATCGTCTAACTATGGCTACACCTTC,CASSPGTSSNYGYTF